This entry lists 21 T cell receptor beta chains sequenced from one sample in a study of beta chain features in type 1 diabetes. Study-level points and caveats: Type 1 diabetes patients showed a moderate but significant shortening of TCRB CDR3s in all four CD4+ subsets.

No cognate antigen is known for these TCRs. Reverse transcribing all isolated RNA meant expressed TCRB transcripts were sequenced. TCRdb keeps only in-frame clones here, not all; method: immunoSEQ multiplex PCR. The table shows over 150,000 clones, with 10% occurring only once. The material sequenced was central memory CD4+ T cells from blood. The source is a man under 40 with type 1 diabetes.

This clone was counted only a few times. The CDR3 loop is CASSPRAAGGWGTDTQYF. The CDR3 DNA follows: TGTGCCAGCAGCCCCCGTGCGGCGGGAGGTTGGGGCACAGATACGCAGTATTTT. The chain recombines TRBV11-2 with TRBJ2-3, with 8 bases identical to TRBD2. Unmatched junction bases numbered 14, after V lost 5 bases and J lost 1 base. The CDR3 loop spans 18 amino acids. Germline V gene sequence: CDR1 SGHAT, CDR2 FQNNGV.

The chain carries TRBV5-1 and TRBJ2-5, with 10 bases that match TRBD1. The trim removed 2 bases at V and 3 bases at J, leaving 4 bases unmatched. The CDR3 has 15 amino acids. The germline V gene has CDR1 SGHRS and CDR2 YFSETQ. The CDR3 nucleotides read TGCGCCAGCAGCTTTGGAGGGACAGGGGAAGAGACCCAGTACTTC. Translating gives CASSFGGTGEETQYF.

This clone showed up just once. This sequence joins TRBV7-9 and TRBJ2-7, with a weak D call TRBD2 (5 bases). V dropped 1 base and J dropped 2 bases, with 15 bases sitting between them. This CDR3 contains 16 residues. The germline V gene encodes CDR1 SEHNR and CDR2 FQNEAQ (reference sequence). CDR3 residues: CASSLGAGNFPYEQYF. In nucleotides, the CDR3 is TGTGCCAGCAGCTTAGGGGCGGGCAATTTTCCCTACGAGCAGTACTTC.

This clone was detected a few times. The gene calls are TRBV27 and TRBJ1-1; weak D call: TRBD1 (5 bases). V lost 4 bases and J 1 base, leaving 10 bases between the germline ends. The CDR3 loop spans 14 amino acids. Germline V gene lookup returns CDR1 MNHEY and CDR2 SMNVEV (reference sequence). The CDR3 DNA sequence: TGTGCCAGCAGTTCAGGGTGGGGGAACACTGAAGCTTTCTTT. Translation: CASSSGWGNTEAFF.

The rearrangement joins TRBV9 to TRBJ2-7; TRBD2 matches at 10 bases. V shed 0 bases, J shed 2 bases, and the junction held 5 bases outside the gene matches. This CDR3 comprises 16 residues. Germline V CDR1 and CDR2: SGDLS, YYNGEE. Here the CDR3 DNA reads TGTGCCAGCAGCGTAGGAGCCGGACTAGCGGCCTACGAGCAGTACTTC. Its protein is CASSVGAGLAAYEQYF.

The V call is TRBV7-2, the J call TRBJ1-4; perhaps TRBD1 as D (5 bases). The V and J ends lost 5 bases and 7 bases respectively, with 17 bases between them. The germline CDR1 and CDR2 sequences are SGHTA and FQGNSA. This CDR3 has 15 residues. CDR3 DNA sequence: TGTGCCAGCAGCCCGAGCTGGGGCGTGGGTGAAAAACTGTTTTTT. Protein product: CASSPSWGVGEKLFF.

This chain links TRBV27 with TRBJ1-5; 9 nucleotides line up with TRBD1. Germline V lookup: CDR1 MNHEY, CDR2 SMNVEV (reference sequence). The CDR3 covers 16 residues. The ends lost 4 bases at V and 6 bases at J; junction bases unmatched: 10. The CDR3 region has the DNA TGTGCCAGCAGTTCCCGGAGGACAGGGGATCGTCAGCCCCAGCATTTT. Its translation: CASSSRRTGDRQPQHF.

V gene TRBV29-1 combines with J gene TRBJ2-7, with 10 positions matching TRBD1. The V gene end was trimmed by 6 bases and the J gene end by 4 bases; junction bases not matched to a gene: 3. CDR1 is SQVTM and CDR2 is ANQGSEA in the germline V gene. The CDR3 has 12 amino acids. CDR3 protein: CSVAGQGYEQYF. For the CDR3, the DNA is TGCAGCGTGGCGGGACAGGGGTACGAGCAGTACTTC.

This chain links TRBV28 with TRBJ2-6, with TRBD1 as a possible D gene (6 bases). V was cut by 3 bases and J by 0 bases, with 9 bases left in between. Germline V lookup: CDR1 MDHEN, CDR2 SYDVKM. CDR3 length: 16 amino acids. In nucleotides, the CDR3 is TGTGCCAGCAGTTTGTTCAGGGGCTCTGGGGCCAACGTCCTGACTTTC. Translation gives CASSLFRGSGANVLTF.

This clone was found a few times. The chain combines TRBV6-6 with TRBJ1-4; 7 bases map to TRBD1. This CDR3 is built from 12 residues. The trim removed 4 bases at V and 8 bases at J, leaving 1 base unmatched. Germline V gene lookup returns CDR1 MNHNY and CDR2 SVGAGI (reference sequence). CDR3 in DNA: TGTGCCAGCAGTTCACAGGGGGAAAAACTGTTTTTT. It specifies CASSSQGEKLFF.

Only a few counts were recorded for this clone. In DNA, the CDR3 is TGCGCCAGCAGCTTGGGACTAGATGATTTCAATGAGCAGTTCTTC. Encoded protein: CASSLGLDDFNEQFF. V and J are TRBV5-1 and TRBJ2-1, with a tentative D call TRBD2 (6 bases). CDR3 size: 15 residues. Germline V lookup: CDR1 SGHRS, CDR2 YFSETQ. V was trimmed by 0 bases and J by 6 bases, leaving 13 bases between them.

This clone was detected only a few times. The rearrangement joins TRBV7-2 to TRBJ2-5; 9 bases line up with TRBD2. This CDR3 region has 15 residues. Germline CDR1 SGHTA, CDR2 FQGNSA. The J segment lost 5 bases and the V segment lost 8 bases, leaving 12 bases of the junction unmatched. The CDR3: CASDRGAGGFETQYF. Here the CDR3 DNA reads TGTGCCAGCGACCGCGGGGCGGGAGGGTTTGAGACCCAGTACTTC. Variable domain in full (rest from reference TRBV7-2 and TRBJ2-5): GAGVSQSPSNKVTEKGKDVELRCDPISGHTALYWYRQSLGQGLEFLIYFQGNSAPDKSGLPSDRFSAERTGGSVSTLTIQRTQQEDSAVYLCASDRGAGGFETQYFGPGTRLLVL.

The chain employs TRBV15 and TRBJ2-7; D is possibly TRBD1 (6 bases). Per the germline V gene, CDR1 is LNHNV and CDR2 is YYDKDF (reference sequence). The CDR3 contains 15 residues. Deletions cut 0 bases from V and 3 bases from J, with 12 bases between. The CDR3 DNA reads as TGTGCCACCAGCAGAGATAGGGGACAACTCTACGAGCAGTACTTC. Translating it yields CATSRDRGQLYEQYF.

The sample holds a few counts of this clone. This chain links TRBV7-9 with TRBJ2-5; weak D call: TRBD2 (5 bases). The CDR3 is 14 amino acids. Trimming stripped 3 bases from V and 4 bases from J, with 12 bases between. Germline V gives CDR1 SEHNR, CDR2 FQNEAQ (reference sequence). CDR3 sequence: CASSFTSPGETQYF. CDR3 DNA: TGTGCCAGCAGCTTTACTAGTCCGGGAGAGACCCAGTACTTC.

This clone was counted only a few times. This CDR3 is CAWTRQGNKQYF. The CDR3 nucleotides are TGTGCCTGGACCAGACAGGGCAATAAGCAGTACTTC. This sequence joins TRBV30 and TRBJ2-7, with TRBD1 identical over 7 bases. The CDR3 runs 12 residues. With V trimmed by 4 bases and J by 8 bases, 8 bases remained unmatched. Germline CDR1 is GTSNPN and CDR2 is SVGIG (reference sequence).

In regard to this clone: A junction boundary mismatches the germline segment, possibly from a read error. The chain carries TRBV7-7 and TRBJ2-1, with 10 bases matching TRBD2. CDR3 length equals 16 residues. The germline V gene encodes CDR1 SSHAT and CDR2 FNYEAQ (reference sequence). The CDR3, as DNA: TGTGCTAGCAGCTTAAAGGGACTAGCGTTGTACAATGAGCAGTTCTTC. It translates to CASSLKGLALYNEQFF.

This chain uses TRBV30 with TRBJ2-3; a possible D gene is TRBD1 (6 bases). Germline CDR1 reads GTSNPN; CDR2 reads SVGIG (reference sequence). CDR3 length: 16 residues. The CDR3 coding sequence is TGTGGAGGATTTAGAGGGGCAGGGGCTAGCACAGATACGCAGTATTTT. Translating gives CGGFRGAGASTDTQYF.

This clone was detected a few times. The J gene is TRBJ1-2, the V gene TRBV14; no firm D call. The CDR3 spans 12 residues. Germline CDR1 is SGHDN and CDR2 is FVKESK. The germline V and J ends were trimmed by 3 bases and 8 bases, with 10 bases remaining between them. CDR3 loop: CASSQNQRGYTF. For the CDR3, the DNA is TGTGCCAGCAGCCAGAACCAGCGGGGCTACACCTTC.

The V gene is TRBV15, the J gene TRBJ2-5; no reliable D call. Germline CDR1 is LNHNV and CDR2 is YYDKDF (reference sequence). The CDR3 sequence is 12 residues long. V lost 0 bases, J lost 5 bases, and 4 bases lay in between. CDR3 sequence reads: CATSRDIETQYF. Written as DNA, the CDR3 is TGTGCCACCAGCAGAGATATTGAGACCCAGTACTTC.

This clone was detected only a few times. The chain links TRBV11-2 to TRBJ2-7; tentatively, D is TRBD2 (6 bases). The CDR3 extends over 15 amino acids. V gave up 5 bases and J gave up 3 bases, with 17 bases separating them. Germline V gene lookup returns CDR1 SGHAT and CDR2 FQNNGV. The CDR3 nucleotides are TGTGCCAGCAGCCCACTCGGGGGTGGGGACTACGAGCAGTACTTC. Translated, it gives CASSPLGGGDYEQYF.

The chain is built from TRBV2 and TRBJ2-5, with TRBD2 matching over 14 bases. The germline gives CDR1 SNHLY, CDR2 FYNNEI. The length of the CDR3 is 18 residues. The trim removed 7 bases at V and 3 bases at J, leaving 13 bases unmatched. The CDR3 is CASKTGLAGDGQKETQYF. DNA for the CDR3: TGTGCCAGCAAGACGGGACTAGCGGGAGACGGTCAAAAAGAGACCCAGTACTTC.